This entry lists 21 T cell receptor beta chains sequenced from one sample in a study of identical twins. One entry per CDR3 protein results from TCRdb running MiXCR on the 5' RACE reads. The sample contains 400,000 to 600,000 distinct CDR3 sequences, around 20% of which appear only once. The data were also submitted as part of a second study, on yellow fever vaccine responses in identical twins.

The sequenced sample consisted of CD4+ T cells sorted from blood. The receptors derive from a woman in her late teens or twenties in good health.

This clonotype was detected a few times. The CDR3 protein is CSVEKSGRAGEQFF. The CDR3 nucleotides read TGCAGCGTTGAAAAAAGCGGGAGGGCGGGTGAGCAGTTCTTC. The genes are TRBV29-1 and TRBJ2-1; 10 bases are a match to TRBD2. Germline CDR1 and CDR2: SQVTM and ANQGSEA. The ends lost 2 bases at V and 9 bases at J; junction bases unmatched: 7. The CDR3 runs 14 residues.

V usage is TRBV3-1 and J usage is TRBJ2-7; 8 bases are a match to TRBD2. Germline CDR1 LGHDT, CDR2 YNNKEL (reference sequence). The V gene end was trimmed by 2 bases and the J gene end by 2 bases; junction bases not matched to a gene: 2. This CDR3 spans 14 amino acids. The CDR3, as DNA: TGTGCCAGCAGCCAACGGGGACTAGCCTACGAGCAGTACTTC. It encodes CASSQRGLAYEQYF.

The J gene is TRBJ2-1, the V gene TRBV5-1, with 7 bases lining up with TRBD2. This CDR3 spans 15 amino acids. Germline V lookup: CDR1 SGHRS, CDR2 YFSETQ. With V trimmed by 4 bases and J by 4 bases, 8 bases remained unmatched. CDR3 DNA: TGCGCCAGCAGCGACGGGGGGTGGGAGTACAATGAGCAGTTCTTC. It yields the protein CASSDGGWEYNEQFF.

The table lists this clonotype with a few counts. The V call is TRBV5-4, the J call TRBJ2-3; 7 nucleotides line up with TRBD2. The CDR3 spans 14 residues. Germline V gene lookup returns CDR1 SGHNT and CDR2 YYREEE (reference sequence). The ends lost 10 bases at V and 2 bases at J; junction bases unmatched: 10. The CDR3 nucleotides read TGTGCCGCTAACCCGGGGGGAGCCACAGATACGCAGTATTTT. This translates into CAANPGGATDTQYF.

A few counts support this clonotype. The chain has TRBV12-5 and TRBJ2-1; TRBD2 aligns across 9 bases. The length of the CDR3 is 20 residues. J was trimmed by 0 bases and V by 0 bases; bases with no gene match: 12. The germline V gene has CDR1 LGHNT and CDR2 FRNRAP. Here the CDR3 reads CASGLVRVSSGDPSYNEQFF. The CDR3, as DNA: TGTGCTAGTGGTTTGGTACGGGTTTCTAGCGGGGATCCCTCCTACAATGAGCAGTTCTTC. The variable domain in full, completed from reference TRBV12-5 and TRBJ2-1, reads DARVTQTPRHKVTEMGQEVTMRCQPILGHNTVFWYRQTMMQGLELLAYFRNRAPLDDSGMPKDRFSAEMPDATLATLKIQPSEPRDSAVYFCASGLVRVSSGDPSYNEQFFGPGTRLTVL.

V is TRBV20-1 and J is TRBJ2-1; D perhaps matches TRBD2 (5 bases). The CDR3 has 16 residues. Germline V gene sequence: CDR1 DFQATT, CDR2 SNEGSKA (reference sequence). Trimming removed 1 base at V and 7 bases at J, with 20 bases between. The CDR3 DNA sequence: TGCAGTGCTAGAGGGCACCTAGCCCTCAAAGGGAATGAGCAGTTCTTC. It translates to CSARGHLALKGNEQFF.

This chain joins TRBV7-2 and TRBJ2-5, with a possible D match to TRBD2 (5 bases). This CDR3 is 13 amino acids long. Deletions cut 3 bases from V and 5 bases from J, with 10 bases between. Germline V lookup: CDR1 SGHTA, CDR2 FQGNSA. The CDR3 spells CASSFPSPETQYF. CDR3 DNA sequence: TGTGCCAGCAGCTTCCCTAGCCCGGAGACCCAGTACTTC.

This clonotype was detected many times. The CDR3 region has the DNA TGCGCCAGCAGCTCTAGCCTCATAACGGGCAATGAGCAGTTCTTC. Protein product: CASSSSLITGNEQFF. The chain is built from TRBV5-1 and TRBJ2-1; a possible D gene is TRBD2 (5 bases). The CDR3 totals 15 residues. The germline V and J ends were trimmed by 3 bases and 6 bases, with 16 bases remaining between them. Germline-derived CDR1 and CDR2 are SGHRS and YFSETQ. Full variable domain (remainder filled in from reference TRBV5-1 and TRBJ2-1): KAGVTQTPRYLIKTRGQQVTLSCSPISGHRSVSWYQQTPGQGLQFLFEYFSETQRNKGNFPGRFSGRQFSNSRSEMNVSTLELGDSALYLCASSSSLITGNEQFFGPGTRLTVL.

The chain recombines TRBV4-1 with TRBJ2-3; D is unclear. Germline values: CDR1 MGHRA, CDR2 YSYEKL. The CDR3 spans 15 residues. V was cut by 2 bases and J by 1 base, with 10 bases left in between. The CDR3 loop reads CASSQRLPGTDTQYF. The CDR3 nucleotides are TGCGCCAGCAGCCAACGGTTACCTGGCACAGATACGCAGTATTTT.

There are many counts of this clonotype. The V and J genes are TRBV12-3 or TRBV12-4 and TRBJ2-7; the match to TRBD2 covers 7 bases. The trim removed 7 bases at V and 1 base at J, leaving 10 bases unmatched. The CDR3 is 15 amino acids. Written as DNA, the CDR3 is TGTGCCAGCACCCCCGTAGCTAGCGGATCCTACGAGCAGTACTTC. It yields the protein CASTPVASGSYEQYF.

As regards this clonotype: The junction shows a germline mismatch at one end, possibly a read error. The chain uses TRBV24-1 and TRBJ2-3; 13 bases map to TRBD2. Per the germline V gene, CDR1 is KGHDR and CDR2 is SFDVKD. The CDR3 runs 15 residues. CDR3 in DNA: TGTCCCACCGGGGGACTAGCGGGAACGACAGATACGCAGTATTTT. Translating it yields CPTGGLAGTTDTQYF.

This chain joins TRBV10-1 and TRBJ2-7; D tentatively fits TRBD1 or TRBD2 (5 bases each). Trimming shortened V by 3 bases and J by 0 bases, and 9 bases separated the two germline ends. The length of the CDR3 is 14 residues. The V gene's germline CDR1 is WNHNN and CDR2 SYGVQD (reference sequence). The CDR3 reads CASSDEGISYEQYF. The CDR3 nucleotides read TGCGCCAGCAGTGACGAGGGGATCTCCTACGAGCAGTACTTC.

V gene TRBV6-1 combines with J gene TRBJ2-3, with 15 bases aligning to TRBD2. The CDR3 is 19 residues long. Germline values: CDR1 MNHNS, CDR2 SASEGT. V lost 0 bases, J lost 5 bases, and 9 bases stayed unmatched. The DNA of the CDR3 is TGTGCCAGCAGTGAAGCGTACCGCGGACTAGCGGGAGGGCAAGATACGCAGTATTTT. It yields the protein CASSEAYRGLAGGQDTQYF.

This chain joins TRBV28 and TRBJ1-5; 10 nucleotides line up with TRBD1. Germline CDR1 and CDR2: MDHEN and SYDVKM. The CDR3 extends over 15 amino acids. V was clipped by 6 bases and J by 7 bases; unmatched bases: 9. This chain's CDR3 is CASSDRGRVLQPQHF. The CDR3 region has the DNA TGTGCCAGCAGCGACAGGGGGCGAGTTTTGCAGCCCCAGCATTTT.

Many counts were recorded for this clonotype. V gene TRBV12-3 or TRBV12-4 combines with J gene TRBJ2-1, with 7 positions matching TRBD1. The CDR3 has 15 amino acids. The V segment lost 5 bases and the J segment 2 bases; nucleotides outside the gene matches: 6. The CDR3 bases are TGTGCCAGCAGTCCCCAAGACAGGGCCTACAATGAGCAGTTCTTC. This codes for CASSPQDRAYNEQFF.

The V gene is TRBV7-9, the J gene TRBJ2-1; possibly TRBD2 for D (5 bases). Per germline, CDR1 SEHNR and CDR2 FQNEAQ (reference sequence). Trimming shortened V by 4 bases and J by 0 bases, and 13 bases separated the two germline ends. The CDR3 extends over 16 amino acids. The DNA of the CDR3 is TGTGCCAGCAGCTCCGAGGGTCTGCTCTCCTACAATGAGCAGTTCTTC. Translating gives CASSSEGLLSYNEQFF.

This clonotype was counted ten times or more. The chain employs TRBV5-5 and TRBJ2-7; D gene unclear. Trimming stripped 0 bases from V and 3 bases from J, with 7 bases between. The germline gives CDR1 SGHKS, CDR2 YYEKEE (reference sequence). The CDR3 totals 13 residues. CDR3 loop: CASSLAVFYEQYF. The DNA of the CDR3 is TGTGCCAGCAGCTTGGCCGTCTTCTACGAGCAGTACTTC.

This chain uses TRBV4-1 with TRBJ2-1; 13 nucleotides match TRBD2. V dropped 1 base and J dropped 7; count of bases not matched to a gene: 10. This CDR3 is built from 18 residues. From germline, CDR1 is MGHRA and CDR2 YSYEKL. The DNA for the CDR3 is TGCGCCAGCAGCCAAGGATTAGGGGGACTAGCGGGACCGAATGAGCAGTTCTTC. It encodes CASSQGLGGLAGPNEQFF.

The chain carries TRBV5-1 and TRBJ2-6, with TRBD1 as a possible D gene (6 bases). The germline V gene encodes CDR1 SGHRS and CDR2 YFSETQ. Trimming pared 3 bases from V and 2 bases from J, leaving 12 bases between. The CDR3 extends over 16 amino acids. The CDR3: CASSSTDRPGANVLTF. CDR3 sequence (DNA): TGCGCCAGCAGCTCCACGGACAGACCTGGGGCCAACGTCCTGACTTTC.

This clonotype has just a few counts. The chain joins TRBV3-1 to TRBJ2-2; 10 bases fit TRBD2. J was trimmed by 1 base and V by 1 base; bases with no gene match: 0. Germline CDR1 and CDR2: LGHDT and YNNKEL (reference sequence). CDR3 length equals 16 residues. The CDR3 DNA reads as TGTGCCAGCAGCCAAGTAGCGGGAGGGAACACCGGGGAGCTGTTTTTT. It encodes CASSQVAGGNTGELFF.

The rearrangement joins TRBV20-1 to TRBJ2-5; the match to TRBD2 covers 7 bases. Per germline, CDR1 DFQATT and CDR2 SNEGSKA (reference sequence). CDR3 length equals 14 residues. Trimming at V came to 5 bases and at J to 0 bases, leaving 6 bases not matched to a gene. The CDR3 region is CSAARGEDQETQYF. The DNA for the CDR3 is TGCAGTGCTGCCCGGGGGGAGGACCAAGAGACCCAGTACTTC.